This T cell receptor beta chain was observed in a study of T cell repertoires in urothelial bladder cancer. The wider study: Of 12 resected lesions, a few were cT2 or greater. General observations from the study: Infiltrating lymphocytes: median around 2% in carcinoma versus approximately 13% in benign specimens. Up to roughly 15% of carcinoma infiltrating lymphocytes belonged to one T-cell clone.

This CDR3 has 14 amino acids. Looked up from germline, CDR1 is MNHEY and CDR2 is SMNVEV (reference sequence). V shed 2 bases and J shed 0 bases, with 4 bases lying between them. Clones were read by immunoSEQ multiplex PCR, and TCRdb kept only the in-frame ones, dropping some. The sample holds some 14,000 clones, less than 75% seen once. Turning to this clone: Its antigen is not known.

Sequencing was done on a sample of tumor-infiltrating cells from bladder cancer. The chain carries TRBV27 and TRBJ1-4; D is uncertain. The receptor comes from a human donor with urothelial carcinoma. The CDR3, as DNA: TGTGCCAGCAGTTTACTTGCAACTAATGAAAAACTGTTTTTT. It codes for CASSLLATNEKLFF.